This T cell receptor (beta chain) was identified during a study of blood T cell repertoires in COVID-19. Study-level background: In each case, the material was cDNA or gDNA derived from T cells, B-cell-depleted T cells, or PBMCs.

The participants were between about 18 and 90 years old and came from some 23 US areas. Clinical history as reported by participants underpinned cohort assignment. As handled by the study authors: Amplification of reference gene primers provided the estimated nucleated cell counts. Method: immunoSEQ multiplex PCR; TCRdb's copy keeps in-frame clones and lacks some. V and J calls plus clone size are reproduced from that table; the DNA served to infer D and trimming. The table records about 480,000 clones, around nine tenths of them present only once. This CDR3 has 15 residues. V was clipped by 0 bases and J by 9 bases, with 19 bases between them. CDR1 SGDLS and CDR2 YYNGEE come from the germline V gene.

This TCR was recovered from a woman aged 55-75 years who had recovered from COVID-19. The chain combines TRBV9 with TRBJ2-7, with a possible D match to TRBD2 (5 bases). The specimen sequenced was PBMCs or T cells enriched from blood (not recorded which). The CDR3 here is CASSVGPEPTSGQYF. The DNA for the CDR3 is TGTGCCAGCAGCGTAGGACCGGAGCCTACGAGCGGGCAGTACTTC.